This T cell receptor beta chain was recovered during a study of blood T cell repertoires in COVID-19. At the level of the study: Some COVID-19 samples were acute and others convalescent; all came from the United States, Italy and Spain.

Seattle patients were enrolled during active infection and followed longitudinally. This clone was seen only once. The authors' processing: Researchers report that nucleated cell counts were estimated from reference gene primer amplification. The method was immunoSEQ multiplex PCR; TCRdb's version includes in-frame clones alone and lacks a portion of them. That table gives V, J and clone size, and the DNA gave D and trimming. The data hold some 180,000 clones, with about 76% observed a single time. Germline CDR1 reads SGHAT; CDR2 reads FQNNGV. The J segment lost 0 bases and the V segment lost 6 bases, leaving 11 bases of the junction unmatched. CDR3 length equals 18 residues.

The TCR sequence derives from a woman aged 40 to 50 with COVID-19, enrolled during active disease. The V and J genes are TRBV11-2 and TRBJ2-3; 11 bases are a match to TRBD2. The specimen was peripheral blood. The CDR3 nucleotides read TGTGCCAGCAGAAGGACTAGCGGGCCCCCGGGGAGCACAGATACGCAGTATTTT. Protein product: CASRRTSGPPGSTDTQYF.